This T cell receptor beta chain derives from a study of cytomegalovirus exposure and HLA in healthy donors. General observations from the study: The dataset shows that most TCR sequences were rare, while some public TCRs occurred in many donors.

The donors formed part of the approximately 130-subject validation cohort, distinct from the roughly 730-subject first cohort. The table lists this clone with a count of one. As yet, its antigen is unknown. Trimming removed 1 base from V and 3 bases from J; junction bases left unmatched: 3. Germline loops: CDR1 SEHNR, CDR2 FQNEAQ (reference sequence). The CDR3 sequence is 15 residues long. Profiled with immunoSEQ multiplex PCR; TCRdb holds only in-frame clones, not every one. Of 150,000 to 200,000 clones listed, 75% to 90% are singletons. The sample was PBMCs. This TCR derives from a woman under 30 in good health and CMV-seronegative. This chain joins TRBV7-9 and TRBJ2-1; TRBD2 agrees at 7 bases. The CDR3 loop is CASSLVGGFYNEQFF. The CDR3, as DNA: TGTGCCAGCAGCTTAGTGGGGGGGTTCTACAATGAGCAGTTCTTC.